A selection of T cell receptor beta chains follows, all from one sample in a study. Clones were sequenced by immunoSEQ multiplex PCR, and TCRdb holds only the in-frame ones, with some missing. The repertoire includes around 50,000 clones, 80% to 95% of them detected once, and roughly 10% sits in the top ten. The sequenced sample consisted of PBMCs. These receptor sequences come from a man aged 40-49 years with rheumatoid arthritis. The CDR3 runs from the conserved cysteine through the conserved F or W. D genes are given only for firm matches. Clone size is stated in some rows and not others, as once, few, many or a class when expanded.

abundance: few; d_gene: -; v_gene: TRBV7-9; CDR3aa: CASSPWTDNQPQHF
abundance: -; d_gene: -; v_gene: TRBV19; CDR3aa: CASSRDIQETQYF
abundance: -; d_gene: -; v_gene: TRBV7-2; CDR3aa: CASNPYGNTEAFF
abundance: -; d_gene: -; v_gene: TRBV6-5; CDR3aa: CASSYSGNYGYTF
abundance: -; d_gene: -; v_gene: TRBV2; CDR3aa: CASSENTGYGYTF
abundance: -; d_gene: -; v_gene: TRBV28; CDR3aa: CASTQEDWDYTF
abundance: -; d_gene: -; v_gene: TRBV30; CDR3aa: CAWSPLGGASYEQYF
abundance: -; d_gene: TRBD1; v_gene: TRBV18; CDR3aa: CASSAGTGNSPLHF
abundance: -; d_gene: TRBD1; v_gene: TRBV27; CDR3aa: CASSFSPGQGVEQYF
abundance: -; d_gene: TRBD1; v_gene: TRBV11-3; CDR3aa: CASSLGQGGNTGELFF